This note documents a single T cell receptor (beta chain) sequence. Its target is unknown. This specimen belongs to a study of OX40 agonist ivuxolimab in advanced cancers. The overall study: Patients were given ivuxolimab, an antibody that agonizes OX40 (CD134). Study outcomes and limitations: On average, CD8+ T cells showed a greater number of expanded clones than CD4+.

Peripheral blood came from all dose cohorts at three timepoints. The V end was cut by 6 bases, the J end by 2 bases, with 3 bases between. Germline V lookup: CDR1 SNHLY, CDR2 FYNNEI. The CDR3 consists of 11 residues. This table comes from immunoSEQ multiplex PCR, and its TCRdb copy is limited to in-frame clones, with some not included. Of approximately 60,000 clones detected, around 82% appear once; the ten largest clones hold roughly 1.9%. This chain uses TRBV2 with TRBJ2-3; no clear D. Sequencing was performed on CD4+ or CD8+ T cells sorted from blood, taken in a trial of the OX40 agonist ivuxolimab. The sequence was collected from an adult with an advanced solid tumor such as melanoma, head and neck, liver or kidney cancer. CDR3 in DNA: TGTGCCAGCAGCCTCACAGATACGCAGTATTTT. Protein sequence: CASSLTDTQYF.